The clone carrying this T cell receptor beta chain appeared a single time. This entry is derived from a study of technical replicates of blood from a few donors. Clones were sequenced by immunoSEQ multiplex PCR, and TCRdb holds only the in-frame ones, with some missing. This table has some 100,000 clones, over 90% appearing once. The material sequenced was T cells isolated from PBMCs. This receptor was identified in a human donor in good health.

This chain's CDR3 is CASGGGASGNTIYF. CDR3 DNA: TGTGCCAGCGGCGGTGGGGCTTCTGGAAACACCATATATTTT. The rearrangement uses TRBV25-1 and TRBJ1-3, with D possibly TRBD1 on 5 matching bases. There are 14 residues in the CDR3. Germline lookup yields CDR1 MGHDK and CDR2 SYGVNS. Trimming left V 8 bases short and J 1 base short, with 12 bases between.